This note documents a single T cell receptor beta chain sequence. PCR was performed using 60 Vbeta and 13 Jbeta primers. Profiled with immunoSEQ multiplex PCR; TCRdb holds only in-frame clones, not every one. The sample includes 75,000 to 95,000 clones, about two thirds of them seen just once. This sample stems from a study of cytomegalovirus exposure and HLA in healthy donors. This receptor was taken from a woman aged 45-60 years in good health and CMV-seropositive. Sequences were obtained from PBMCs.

CDR3 loop: CSVGYAQYF. The CDR3 DNA reads TGCAGTGTCGGGTACGCGCAGTATTTT. The chain combines TRBV20-1 with TRBJ2-3; no reliable D call. The germline gives CDR1 DFQATT, CDR2 SNEGSKA (reference sequence). V was shortened by 7 bases and J by 10 bases, with 9 bases between the two germline ends. This CDR3 has 9 amino acids.